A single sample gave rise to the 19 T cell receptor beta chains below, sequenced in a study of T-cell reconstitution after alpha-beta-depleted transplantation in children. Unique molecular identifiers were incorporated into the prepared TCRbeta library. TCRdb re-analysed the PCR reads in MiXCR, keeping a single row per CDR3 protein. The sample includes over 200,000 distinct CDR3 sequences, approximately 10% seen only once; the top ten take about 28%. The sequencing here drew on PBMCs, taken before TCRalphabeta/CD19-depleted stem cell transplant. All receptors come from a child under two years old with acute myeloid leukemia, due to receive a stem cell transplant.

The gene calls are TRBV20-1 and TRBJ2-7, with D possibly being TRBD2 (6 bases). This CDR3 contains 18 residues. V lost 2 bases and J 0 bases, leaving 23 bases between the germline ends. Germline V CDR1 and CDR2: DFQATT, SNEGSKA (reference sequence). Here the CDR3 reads CSARSGTRAGSLSYEQYF. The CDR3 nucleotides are TGCAGTGCTAGATCCGGGACGAGGGCCGGGAGTCTCTCCTACGAGCAGTACTTC.

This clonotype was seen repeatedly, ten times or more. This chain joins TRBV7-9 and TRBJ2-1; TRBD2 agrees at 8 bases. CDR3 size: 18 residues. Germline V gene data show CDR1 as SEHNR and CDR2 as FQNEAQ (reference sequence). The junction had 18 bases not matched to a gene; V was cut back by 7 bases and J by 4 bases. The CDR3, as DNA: TGTGCCAGCATGACCGGGACTAGAAGTCGCGCGCGGTACAATGAGCAGTTCTTC. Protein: CASMTGTRSRARYNEQFF.

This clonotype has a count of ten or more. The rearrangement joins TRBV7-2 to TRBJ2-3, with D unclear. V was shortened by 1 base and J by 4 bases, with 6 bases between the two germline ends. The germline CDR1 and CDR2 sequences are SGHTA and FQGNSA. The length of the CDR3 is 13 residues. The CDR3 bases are TGTGCCAGCAGCTTAGTTGGGTCAGATACGCAGTATTTT. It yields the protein CASSLVGSDTQYF. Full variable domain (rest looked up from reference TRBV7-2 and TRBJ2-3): GAGVSQSPSNKVTEKGKDVELRCDPISGHTALYWYRQSLGQGLEFLIYFQGNSAPDKSGLPSDRFSAERTGGSVSTLTIQRTQQEDSAVYLCASSLVGSDTQYFGPGTRLTVL.

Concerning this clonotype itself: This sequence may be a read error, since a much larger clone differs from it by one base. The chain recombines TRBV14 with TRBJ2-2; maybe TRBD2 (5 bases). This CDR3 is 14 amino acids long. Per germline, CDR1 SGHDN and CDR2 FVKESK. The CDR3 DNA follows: TGTGCCGGCAGCCAGATTAGCGTTTCCGGGGAGCTGTTTTTT. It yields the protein CAGSQISVSGELFF.

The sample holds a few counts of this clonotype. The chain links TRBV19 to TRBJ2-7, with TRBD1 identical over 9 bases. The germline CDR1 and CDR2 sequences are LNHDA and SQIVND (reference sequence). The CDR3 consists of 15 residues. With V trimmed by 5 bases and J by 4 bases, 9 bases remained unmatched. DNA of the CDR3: TGTGCCAGTAGTTCGCCGGGACAGGGTATATACGAGCAGTACTTC. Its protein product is CASSSPGQGIYEQYF.

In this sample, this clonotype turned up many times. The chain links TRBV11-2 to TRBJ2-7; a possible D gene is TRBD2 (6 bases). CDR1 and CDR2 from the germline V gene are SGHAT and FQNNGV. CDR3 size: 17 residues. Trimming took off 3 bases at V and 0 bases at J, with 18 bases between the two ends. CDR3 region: CASSFSLSGVGSYEQYF. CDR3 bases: TGTGCCAGCAGCTTCTCCCTTAGCGGAGTGGGCTCCTACGAGCAGTACTTC.

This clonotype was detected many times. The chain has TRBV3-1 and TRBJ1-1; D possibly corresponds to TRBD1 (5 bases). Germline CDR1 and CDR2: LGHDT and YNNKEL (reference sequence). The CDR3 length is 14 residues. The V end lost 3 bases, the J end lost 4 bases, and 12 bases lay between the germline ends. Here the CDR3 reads CASSHQGGGTEAFF. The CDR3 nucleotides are TGTGCCAGCAGCCATCAGGGCGGGGGCACTGAAGCTTTCTTT.

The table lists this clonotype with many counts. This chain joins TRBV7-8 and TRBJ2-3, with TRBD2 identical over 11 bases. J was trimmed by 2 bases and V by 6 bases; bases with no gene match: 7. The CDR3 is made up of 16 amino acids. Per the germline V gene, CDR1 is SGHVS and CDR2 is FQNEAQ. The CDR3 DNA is TGTGCCAGCAGGGTCGGGACTAGCGGTTACACAGATACGCAGTATTTT. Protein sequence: CASRVGTSGYTDTQYF. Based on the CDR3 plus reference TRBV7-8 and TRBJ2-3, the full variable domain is GAGVSQSPRYKVAKRGQDVALRCDPISGHVSLFWYQQALGQGPEFLTYFQNEAQLDKSGLPSDRFFAERPEGSVSTLKIQRTQQEDSAVYLCASRVGTSGYTDTQYFGPGTRLTVL.

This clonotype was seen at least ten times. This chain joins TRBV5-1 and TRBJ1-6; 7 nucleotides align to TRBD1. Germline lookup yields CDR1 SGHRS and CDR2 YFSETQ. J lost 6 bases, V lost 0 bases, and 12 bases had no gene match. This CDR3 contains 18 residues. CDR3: CASSLGQGPSLFNSPLHF. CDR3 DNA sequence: TGCGCCAGCAGCTTGGGACAGGGTCCAAGCTTGTTTAATTCACCCCTCCACTTT.

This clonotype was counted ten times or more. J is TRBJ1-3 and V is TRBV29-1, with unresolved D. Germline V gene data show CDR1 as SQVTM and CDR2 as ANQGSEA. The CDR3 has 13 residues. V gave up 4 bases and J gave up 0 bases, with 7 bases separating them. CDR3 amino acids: CSVAPSSGNTIYF. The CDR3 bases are TGCAGCGTTGCCCCCAGCTCTGGAAACACCATATATTTT.

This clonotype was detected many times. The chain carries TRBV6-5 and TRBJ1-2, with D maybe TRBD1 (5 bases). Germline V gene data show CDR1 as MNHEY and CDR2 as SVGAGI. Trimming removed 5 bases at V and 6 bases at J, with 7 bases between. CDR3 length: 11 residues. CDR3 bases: TGTGCCAGCAGTCCAGGGCATGGCTACACCTTC. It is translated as CASSPGHGYTF.

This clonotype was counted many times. This CDR3 is CASSFTTNTGELFF. As DNA, the CDR3 is TGCGCCAGCAGCTTCACTACGAACACCGGGGAGCTGTTTTTT. The chain uses TRBV5-1 and TRBJ2-2; D uncertain. Germline V lookup: CDR1 SGHRS, CDR2 YFSETQ. Trimming took 2 bases from V and 0 from J, leaving 5 bases between them. CDR3 length equals 14 residues. Full variable domain (remainder filled in from reference TRBV5-1 and TRBJ2-2): KAGVTQTPRYLIKTRGQQVTLSCSPISGHRSVSWYQQTPGQGLQFLFEYFSETQRNKGNFPGRFSGRQFSNSRSEMNVSTLELGDSALYLCASSFTTNTGELFFGEGSRLTVL.

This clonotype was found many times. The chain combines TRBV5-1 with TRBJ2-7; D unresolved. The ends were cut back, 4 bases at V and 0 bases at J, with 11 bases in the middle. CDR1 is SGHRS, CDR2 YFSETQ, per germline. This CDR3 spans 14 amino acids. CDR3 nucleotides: TGCGCCAGCAGCCCAGAAGCAGTCTCCTACGAGCAGTACTTC. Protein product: CASSPEAVSYEQYF.

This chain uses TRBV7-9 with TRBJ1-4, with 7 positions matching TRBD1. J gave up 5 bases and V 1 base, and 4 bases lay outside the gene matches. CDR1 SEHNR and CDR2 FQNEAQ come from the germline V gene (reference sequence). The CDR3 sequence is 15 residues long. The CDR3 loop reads CASSLEGQRNEKLFF. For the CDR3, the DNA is TGTGCCAGCAGCTTAGAGGGACAGAGGAATGAAAAACTGTTTTTT.

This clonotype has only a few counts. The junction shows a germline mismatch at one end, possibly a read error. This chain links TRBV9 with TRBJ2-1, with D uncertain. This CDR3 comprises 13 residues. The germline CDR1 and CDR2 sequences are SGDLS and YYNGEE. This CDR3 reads CASSLSPRNQQFF. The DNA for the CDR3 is TGTGCCAGCAGTCTATCCCCTCGCAATCAGCAGTTCTTC. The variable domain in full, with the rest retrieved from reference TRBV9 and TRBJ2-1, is DSGVTQTPKHLITATGQRVTLRCSPRSGDLSVYWYQQSLDQGLQFLIQYYNGEERAKGNILERFSAQQFPDLHSELNLSSLELGDSALYFCASSLSPRNQQFFGPGTRLTVL.

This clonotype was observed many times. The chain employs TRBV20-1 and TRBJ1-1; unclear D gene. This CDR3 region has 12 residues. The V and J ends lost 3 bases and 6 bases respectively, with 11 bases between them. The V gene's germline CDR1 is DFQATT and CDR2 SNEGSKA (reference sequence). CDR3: CSASEGFAEAFF. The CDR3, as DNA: TGCAGTGCTAGTGAAGGGTTCGCTGAAGCTTTCTTT.

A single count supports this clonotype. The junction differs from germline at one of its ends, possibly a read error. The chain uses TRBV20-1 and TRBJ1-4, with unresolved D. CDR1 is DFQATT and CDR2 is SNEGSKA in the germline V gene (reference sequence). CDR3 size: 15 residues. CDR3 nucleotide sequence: TGCAGTGCTAGAGATCCGTCCAGGTCCAATGAAAAACTGCTTTTT. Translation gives CSARDPSRSNEKLLF.

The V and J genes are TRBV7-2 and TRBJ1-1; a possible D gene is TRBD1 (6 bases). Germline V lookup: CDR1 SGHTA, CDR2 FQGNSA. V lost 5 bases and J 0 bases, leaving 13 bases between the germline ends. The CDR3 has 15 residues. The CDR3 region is CASSHATGLNTEAFF. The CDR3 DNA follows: TGTGCCAGCAGCCACGCCACAGGGCTGAACACTGAAGCTTTCTTT.

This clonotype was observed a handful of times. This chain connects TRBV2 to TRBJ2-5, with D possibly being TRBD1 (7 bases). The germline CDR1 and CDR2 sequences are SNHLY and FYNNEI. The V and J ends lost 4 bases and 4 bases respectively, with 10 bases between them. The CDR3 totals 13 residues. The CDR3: CASSGRGRETQYF. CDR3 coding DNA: TGTGCCAGCAGTGGGAGGGGGCGAGAGACCCAGTACTTC.